This entry features one TCR beta chain sequence. No antigen is known for it. These data belong to a study of cytomegalovirus exposure and HLA in healthy donors. V was cut by 6 bases and J by 7 bases, with 9 bases left in between. The length of the CDR3 is 11 residues. Looked up from germline, CDR1 is MNHEY and CDR2 is SMNVEV (reference sequence). Study results and caveats: Most of the TCR beta V segments (in an earlier analysis) were productive either about 87% or about 30% of the time.

The PCR made use of 60 Vbeta and 13 Jbeta primers. The table came from immunoSEQ multiplex PCR; TCRdb's copy has only in-frame clones and leaves some out. The table records approximately 250,000 clones, 70% to 90% of them present only once. The sample taken for sequencing was PBMCs. The receptor's source is a girl aged 2 to 9 in good health and CMV-seronegative. The rearrangement uses TRBV27 and TRBJ1-2, with D possibly being TRBD1 (5 bases). CDR3 amino acids: CASRGRGGYTF. For the CDR3, the DNA is TGTGCCAGCAGGGGGCGGGGTGGCTACACCTTC.